This section outlines one T cell receptor beta chain sequence together with its context. This clonotype was seen ten or more times. Its specific antigen is unknown. No quality values exist for individual bases; no much larger clone is one base distant. Stable Graves' hyperthyroidism was defined as no progression to ophthalmopathy during 18 months of follow-up. The hyperthyroidism patients were between 18 and 65 years old and newly diagnosed, with a disease duration of less than 2 months. Patients with uncontrolled infections, other autoimmune diseases, pregnancy or lactation were excluded. Diagnoses were based on clinical symptoms, serum thyroxine and TRAb, thyroid ultrasound and orbital computed tomography. Ficoll-Paque density gradient centrifugation was used to isolate PBMCs from about 10 ml of fresh peripheral blood. Total RNA was extracted with Trizol reagent, and quality was checked on an Agilent 2100 Bioanalyzer.

The sample is drawn from a study of T cells in Graves' hyperthyroidism and ophthalmopathy (dated by TCRdb to the late 2010s). As for the study more broadly: Peripheral blood was collected at initial diagnosis, before any treatment. A discovery cohort of about 95 patients, approximately 45 with Graves' ophthalmopathy and 57 with stable Graves' hyperthyroidism, was used to find distinguishing TCR V-J signatures. In addition, the study compared T-cell repertoires in thyroid tissue and in blood from several Graves' hyperthyroidism patients. The paper reports TCR Vbeta CDR3 sequencing of 135 peripheral blood samples: 43 ophthalmopathy, about 75 hyperthyroidism and 17 progressor patients. After sampling, hyperthyroidism patients received methimazole starting at 30 mg daily, and ophthalmopathy patients received high-dose intravenous methylprednisolone. The roughly 100 discovery patients were randomly divided into training and test sets at a 7:3 ratio. Prospective prediction of ophthalmopathy was tested in an independent validation cohort consisting of under 20 hyperthyroidism patients and approximately 16 patients who later progressed to ophthalmopathy.

Amplification of TCR beta CDR3 regions was carried out from RNA transcripts. A first-round RT-PCR of the TCR CDR3 used the HTBI primer set with the Qiagen OneStep RT-PCR kit. Libraries were constructed in a second round of multiplex PCR, after which size selection and purification were carried out. Libraries were sequenced paired-end with 100 bp reads on an Illumina HiSeq2000. Regarding the original processing steps: SOAPnuke was used to process the raw data, with reads discarded if the reads contained adapters or uncalled bases, had a mean Phred below 15, or lacked an exact constant-primer or identifier match. High-quality paired reads were merged using COPE v1.2.5, and each unique nucleotide sequence was defined as a clonotype. Clonotypes were aligned to IMGT TRBV, TRBD and TRBJ reference segments using MiTCR v1.1. The analysis was restricted to V-J combinations with a frequency above 0.0001, which together covered 99.2% of the repertoires. A TCS score was defined as the ratio of F50 (clonal expansion) to E x V (chaos), with BLOSUM62-based TCRdist applied between CDR3 peptides within each V-J. Welch's t-statistics and random forest reduced several hundred V-J features to 10 to 15, which were used in a naive Bayes classifier (R e1071). TCRdb ran its own pipeline on the public reads, namely fastp trimming at Q25 and MiXCR clone calling, and kept in-frame beta chains. Each CDR3 protein appears once, grouped with its most common genes and DNA. TCRdb, not the authors, supplied the V and J calls. This sample is represented by about half a million distinct CDR3 sequences; roughly 20% of them were singletons. The biggest ten clones account for less than 30% of the sample.

The CDR3 numbers 16 residues from cysteine through phenylalanine. Only CDR3 DNA is held: 48 bases, read in frame from base 1. The V end loses 5 bases and the J end loses 4 bases, and a stretch of 15 bases separates them. CDR1 and CDR2 are read off the germline V gene (reference sequence) as SGHAT and FQDESV. Results the study describes overall, beyond this receptor: Ophthalmopathy was separated from stable hyperthyroidism by a 13 V-J signature model, with just over 85% sensitivity and around 81% specificity obtained in cross-validation and 80%/75% obtained in testing. In validation, the model predicted progression to ophthalmopathy a median of 6.5 months before onset, with approximately 70% sensitivity and roughly 72% specificity. Sample size was not statistically predetermined, and investigators were not blinded to group allocation. Blood samples also contained most of the expanded thyroid clonotypes (frequency above 0.001), which suggests that blood repertoires may reflect thyroid immune responses.

Input material: blood. Recombination connected TRBV11-1 to TRBJ2-6; D gene: possibly TRBD1, on 5 matching bases. This sequence originates from a man aged 18-30 years with Graves' hyperthyroidism. The CDR3 amino acid sequence is: CASSPAFRAGANVLTF. The nucleotide sequence is TGTGCCAGCAGCCCCGCTTTCAGGGCCGGGGCCAACGTCCTGACTTTC.